A single sample gave rise to the 28 T cell receptor beta chains below, sequenced in a study of T cells in Graves' hyperthyroidism and ophthalmopathy. Amplification yielded TCR beta CDR3 regions, with RNA transcripts as the source. The HTBI primer set was used in a first-round RT-PCR of the TCR CDR3. MiXCR, applied by TCRdb to the multiplex PCR reads, yields one record per CDR3 protein. The data hold hundreds of thousands of distinct CDR3 sequences, with about 14% observed a single time. Sequenced: blood. These receptor sequences come from a man younger than 35 with Graves' ophthalmopathy.

This clonotype was detected many times. The rearrangement links TRBV5-5 to TRBJ1-5; 7 bases are shared with TRBD1. Germline V lookup: CDR1 SGHKS, CDR2 YYEKEE (reference sequence). J lost 3 bases, V lost 4 bases, and 4 bases had no gene match. The CDR3 runs to 14 residues. CDR3 nucleotides: TGTGCCAGCAGCACAGGGGAGGACAATCAGCCCCAGCATTTT. Protein product: CASSTGEDNQPQHF.

The table lists this clonotype with a few counts. The V and J genes are TRBV5-5 and TRBJ1-4; possibly TRBD1 for D (6 bases). Germline CDR1 is SGHKS and CDR2 is YYEKEE (reference sequence). The CDR3 totals 15 residues. Trimming cost V 3 bases and J 4 bases, with 13 bases left between them. CDR3 nucleotide sequence: TGTGCCAGCAGCTCGCGGACAGACCTTAATGAAAAACTGTTTTTT. This sequence encodes CASSSRTDLNEKLFF. The full variable domain, completed using reference TRBV5-5 and TRBJ1-4, is DAGVTQSPTHLIKTRGQQVTLRCSPISGHKSVSWYQQVLGQGPQFIFQYYEKEERGRGNFPDRFSARQFPNYSSELNVNALLLGDSALYLCASSSRTDLNEKLFFGSGTQLSVL.

J is TRBJ2-1 and V is TRBV11-2; TRBD2 is a possible D gene (5 bases). The V end was cut by 0 bases, the J end by 7 bases, with 13 bases between. This CDR3 contains 15 residues. CDR1 is SGHAT and CDR2 is FQNNGV in the germline V gene. The CDR3 coding sequence is TGTGCCAGCAGCTTAGATCGGGTAGCGAGGAATGAGCAGTTCTTC. Its protein product is CASSLDRVARNEQFF.

This clonotype was seen repeatedly, ten times or more. The chain is built from TRBV12-3 or TRBV12-4 and TRBJ1-5; 7 nucleotides agree with TRBD1. Germline trimming cut 6 bases from V and 6 bases from J; bases unmatched to any gene: 20. The CDR3 is 18 residues long. CDR3 DNA sequence: TGTGCCAGCAGCTTGAGCTTGGGAGGTCAGGGGGTACCTCAGCCCCAGCATTTT. Translated: CASSLSLGGQGVPQPQHF.

V gene TRBV14 combines with J gene TRBJ2-7; no definite D call. The CDR3 consists of 14 residues. Germline CDR1 SGHDN, CDR2 FVKESK. Trimming cost V 0 bases and J 4 bases, with 10 bases left between them. CDR3 nucleotides: TGTGCCAGCAGCCAAGAGGTGGGTTTGTACGAGCAGTACTTC. It encodes CASSQEVGLYEQYF.

This clonotype was seen more than once but under ten times. The gene calls are TRBV14 and TRBJ2-7, with 9 positions matching TRBD2. J lost 6 bases, V lost 5 bases, and 11 bases had no gene match. The CDR3 has 15 amino acids. The germline CDR1 and CDR2 sequences are SGHDN and FVKESK. The chain's CDR3 is CASSWVAGASSEQYF. The CDR3 coding sequence is TGTGCCAGCAGCTGGGTAGCGGGGGCCTCCAGCGAGCAGTACTTC.

In this sample, this clonotype turned up many times. The CDR3 sequence is CACAPGTGNIVEKLFF. CDR3 DNA: TGTGCCTGCGCCCCCGGGACAGGAAATATTGTCGAAAAACTGTTTTTT. The rearrangement links TRBV30 to TRBJ1-4, with 8 bases matching TRBD1. The V and J ends lost 6 bases and 8 bases, in that order; junction bases with no gene match: 17. Germline V gene data show CDR1 as GTSNPN and CDR2 as SVGIG (reference sequence). The CDR3 is made up of 16 amino acids. The variable domain in full, with the rest retrieved from reference TRBV30 and TRBJ1-4, is SQTIHQWPATLVQPVGSPLSLECTVEGTSNPNLYWYRQAAGRGLQLLFYSVGIGQISSEVPQNLSASRPQDRQFILSSKKLLLSDSGFYLCACAPGTGNIVEKLFFGSGTQLSVL.

This clonotype has ten or more counts. The J gene is TRBJ2-7, the V gene TRBV7-8; D is possibly TRBD1 or TRBD2 (7 bases each). Trimming took off 5 bases at V and 4 bases at J, with 21 bases between the two ends. CDR3 length: 16 residues. The germline CDR1 and CDR2 sequences are SGHVS and FQNEAQ. The CDR3 region is CASSQGGALQGYEQYF. For the CDR3, the DNA is TGTGCCAGCAGCCAAGGGGGGGCATTACAGGGGTACGAGCAGTACTTC.

This clonotype has at least ten counts. The V gene is TRBV2, the J gene TRBJ2-7; D remains ambiguous. Deletions cut 0 bases from V and 5 bases from J, with 2 bases between. The CDR3 is made up of 11 amino acids. Germline-derived CDR1 and CDR2 are SNHLY and FYNNEI. This CDR3 reads CASSEADEQYF. The CDR3 DNA sequence: TGTGCCAGCAGTGAAGCTGACGAGCAGTACTTC.

This clonotype was seen only a few times. This sequence joins TRBV9 and TRBJ2-5, with 11 bases lining up with TRBD2. Germline assignment: CDR1 SGDLS and CDR2 YYNGEE. The CDR3 consists of 15 residues. V shed 4 bases, J shed 5 bases, and the junction held 7 bases outside the gene matches. In DNA form, the CDR3 reads TGTGCCAGCAGCCCACGACTAGCGGGGAGCGAGACCCAGTACTTC. This encodes CASSPRLAGSETQYF.

This clonotype came up many times. V gene TRBV12-3 or TRBV12-4 combines with J gene TRBJ1-4; 9 bases align to TRBD1. The CDR3 runs 15 residues. V trimming: 5 bases; J trimming: 3 bases; junction bases outside the gene matches: 4. CDR3 sequence reads: CASSPGQGPNEKLFF. CDR3 nucleotide sequence: TGTGCCAGCAGTCCGGGACAGGGCCCTAATGAAAAACTGTTTTTT.

This clonotype was counted many times. The chain recombines TRBV7-8 with TRBJ1-4; perhaps TRBD1 as D (6 bases). V was shortened by 3 bases and J by 0 bases, with 14 bases between the two germline ends. Germline V gene data show CDR1 as SGHVS and CDR2 as FQNEAQ. The CDR3 is 17 amino acids. CDR3 loop: CASSLFQGRSTNEKLFF. The CDR3 DNA is TGTGCCAGCAGCTTGTTCCAGGGGAGGTCAACTAATGAAAAACTGTTTTTT.

The chain is built from TRBV5-1 and TRBJ2-3; TRBD1 agrees at 9 bases. The V segment lost 8 bases and the J segment 5 bases; nucleotides outside the gene matches: 9. The CDR3 sequence is 14 residues long. Germline V lookup: CDR1 SGHRS, CDR2 YFSETQ. The CDR3 protein is CARETGGGKDTQYF. CDR3 nucleotides: TGCGCCAGAGAAACAGGGGGCGGGAAAGATACGCAGTATTTT.

This clonotype came up many times. The V call is TRBV29-1, the J call TRBJ1-1; D is possibly TRBD1 (5 bases). V dropped 8 bases and J dropped 3 bases, with 16 bases sitting between them. The CDR3 has 13 residues. In germline, CDR1 is SQVTM, CDR2 ANQGSEA. The CDR3, as DNA: TGCAGCACCGAACTAGGGGAGGACACTGAAGCTTTCTTT. As protein: CSTELGEDTEAFF.

This clonotype was seen only a few times. The chain uses TRBV20-1 and TRBJ2-7; 7 bases align to TRBD2. Germline V gene sequence: CDR1 DFQATT, CDR2 SNEGSKA (reference sequence). V was pared by 5 bases and J by 2 bases, with 12 bases of the junction left unmatched. The CDR3 spans 15 residues. The CDR3 here is CSAPKLADLTYEQYF. The CDR3 DNA reads as TGCAGTGCTCCGAAGCTAGCGGACCTAACCTACGAGCAGTACTTC.

This clonotype was counted many times. The chain joins TRBV20-1 to TRBJ2-3; D not resolved. Germline V CDR1 and CDR2: DFQATT, SNEGSKA (reference sequence). This CDR3 is 14 amino acids long. The V end lost 1 base, the J end lost 2 bases, and 10 bases lay between the germline ends. The CDR3, as DNA: TGCAGTGCTAGAGGCGTCGGTTTCACAGATACGCAGTATTTT. This gives the protein CSARGVGFTDTQYF.

This chain connects TRBV14 to TRBJ1-2, with D hard to call. Germline CDR1 SGHDN, CDR2 FVKESK. The V and J ends lost 2 bases and 2 bases respectively, with 9 bases between them. This CDR3 comprises 14 residues. The CDR3 reads CASSQYVQNYGYTF. In nucleotides, the CDR3 is TGTGCCAGCAGCCAATATGTCCAGAACTATGGCTACACCTTC.

V and J are TRBV6-1 and TRBJ2-3; D might be TRBD2 (5 bases). Germline CDR1 is MNHNS and CDR2 is SASEGT. This CDR3 region has 13 residues. The ends were cut back, 8 bases at V and 1 base at J, with 10 bases in the middle. CDR3 sequence (DNA): TGTGCCAGCCTTAGCGTAGGCACAGATACGCAGTATTTT. This gives the protein CASLSVGTDTQYF.

This clonotype was seen many times. The chain is built from TRBV7-9 and TRBJ2-5; D is ambiguous. Trimming shortened V by 3 bases and J by 2 bases, and 10 bases separated the two germline ends. The CDR3 spans 14 residues. Germline values: CDR1 SEHNR, CDR2 FQNEAQ (reference sequence). The CDR3 is CASSLVGLQETQYF. CDR3 DNA sequence: TGTGCCAGCAGCTTGGTGGGCTTACAAGAGACCCAGTACTTC.

J is TRBJ2-2 and V is TRBV3-1; D unresolved. Germline assignment: CDR1 LGHDT and CDR2 YNNKEL (reference sequence). The CDR3 is 16 residues long. With 0 bases removed from V and 0 bases from J, the gap between germline ends came to 8 bases. This CDR3 reads CASSQESWTNTGELFF. In nucleotides, the CDR3 is TGTGCCAGCAGCCAAGAATCATGGACGAACACCGGGGAGCTGTTTTTT. The full variable domain, completed using reference TRBV3-1 and TRBJ2-2, is DTAVSQTPKYLVTQMGNDKSIKCEQNLGHDTMYWYKQDSKKFLKIMFSYNNKELIINETVPNRFSPKSPDKAHLNLHINSLELGDSAVYFCASSQESWTNTGELFFGEGSRLTVL.

CDR3 sequence reads: CASSQDLASEYNEQFF. The CDR3 DNA is TGCGCCAGCAGCCAAGATTTGGCTAGCGAGTACAATGAGCAGTTCTTC. J is TRBJ2-1 and V is TRBV4-1; tentative D call: TRBD2 (6 bases). The germline gives CDR1 MGHRA, CDR2 YSYEKL. Trimming left V 0 bases short and J 4 bases short, with 13 bases between. This CDR3 is built from 16 residues.

The sample holds many counts of this clonotype. The rearrangement uses TRBV7-9 and TRBJ1-6, with 9 bases matching TRBD1. There are 15 residues in the CDR3. The germline gives CDR1 SEHNR, CDR2 FQNEAQ (reference sequence). Losses at the gene ends were 2 bases for V and 7 bases for J; bases not matched to a gene: 3. The chain's CDR3 is CASSLIGQGNSPLHF. In DNA, the CDR3 is TGTGCCAGCAGCTTAATAGGACAGGGGAATTCACCCCTCCACTTT.

This clonotype occurred once. The rearrangement uses TRBV18 and TRBJ1-5, with 9 bases that match TRBD1. The CDR3 has 15 residues. J was trimmed by 4 bases and V by 8 bases; bases with no gene match: 9. Per the germline V gene, CDR1 is KGHSH and CDR2 is LQKENI. The CDR3 DNA reads as TGTGCCAGCCCATCTTTGACAGGGGGAAATCAGCCCCAGCATTTT. This gives the protein CASPSLTGGNQPQHF.

The J gene is TRBJ2-7, the V gene TRBV2, with D uncertain. Germline CDR1 reads SNHLY; CDR2 reads FYNNEI. Trimming left V 7 bases short and J 0 bases short, with 7 bases between. The CDR3 has 12 residues. The DNA of the CDR3 is TGTGCCAGCATAGAACACTCCTACGAGCAGTACTTC. As protein: CASIEHSYEQYF. Supplemented by reference TRBV2 and TRBJ2-7, the full variable domain reads EPEVTQTPSHQVTQMGQEVILRCVPISNHLYFYWYRQILGQKVEFLVSFYNNEISEKSEIFDDQFSVERPDGSNFTLKIRSTKLEDSAMYFCASIEHSYEQYFGPGTRLTVT.

The chain recombines TRBV24-1 with TRBJ2-7; 8 bases are shared with TRBD1. The V segment lost 7 bases and the J segment 3 bases; nucleotides outside the gene matches: 7. The CDR3 totals 14 residues. In germline, CDR1 is KGHDR, CDR2 SFDVKD. The CDR3 bases are TGTGCCACCAGCCCGGGACAGGCGAGCTACGAGCAGTACTTC. Protein: CATSPGQASYEQYF.

This chain joins TRBV11-2 and TRBJ2-7; the match to TRBD2 covers 10 bases. With 0 bases clipped from V and 2 bases from J, the junction kept 7 bases outside the gene matches. CDR3 length: 17 amino acids. The germline V gene encodes CDR1 SGHAT and CDR2 FQNNGV. The CDR3 sequence: CASSLDAWLAGAYEQYF. The CDR3 nucleotides are TGTGCCAGCAGCTTAGATGCCTGGCTAGCGGGGGCCTACGAGCAGTACTTC.

This chain uses TRBV9 with TRBJ2-1; TRBD2 agrees at 9 bases. Germline V gene data show CDR1 as SGDLS and CDR2 as YYNGEE. This CDR3 has 15 amino acids. V trimming: 0 bases; J trimming: 9 bases; junction bases outside the gene matches: 7. The CDR3 bases are TGTGCCAGCAGCGTAGACCAGCTAGCGGGGCCTGAGCAGTTCTTC. Encoded protein: CASSVDQLAGPEQFF. Looking up the rest from reference TRBV9 and TRBJ2-1 gives the full variable domain: DSGVTQTPKHLITATGQRVTLRCSPRSGDLSVYWYQQSLDQGLQFLIQYYNGEERAKGNILERFSAQQFPDLHSELNLSSLELGDSALYFCASSVDQLAGPEQFFGPGTRLTVL.

The chain has TRBV6-1 and TRBJ1-4; tentative D call: TRBD1 (5 bases). V lost 0 bases, J lost 0 bases, and 11 bases lay in between. The CDR3 contains 17 residues. Germline V gene sequence: CDR1 MNHNS, CDR2 SASEGT. The CDR3 reads CASSEARGLATNEKLFF. For the CDR3, the DNA is TGTGCCAGCAGTGAAGCGCGGGGACTGGCAACTAATGAAAAACTGTTTTTT.